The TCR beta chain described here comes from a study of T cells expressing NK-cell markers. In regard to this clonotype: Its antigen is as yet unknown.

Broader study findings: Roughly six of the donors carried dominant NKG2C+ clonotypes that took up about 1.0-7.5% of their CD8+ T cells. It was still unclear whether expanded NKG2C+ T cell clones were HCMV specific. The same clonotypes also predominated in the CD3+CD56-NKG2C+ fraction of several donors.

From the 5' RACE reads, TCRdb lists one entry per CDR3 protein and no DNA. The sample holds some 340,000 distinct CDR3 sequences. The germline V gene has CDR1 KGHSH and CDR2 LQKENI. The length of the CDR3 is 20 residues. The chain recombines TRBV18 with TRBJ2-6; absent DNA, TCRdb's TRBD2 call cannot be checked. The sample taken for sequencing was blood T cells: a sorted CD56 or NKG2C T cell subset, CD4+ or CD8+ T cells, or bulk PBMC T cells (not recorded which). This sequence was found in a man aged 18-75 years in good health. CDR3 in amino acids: CASSPRRSSGLLSGANVLTF.